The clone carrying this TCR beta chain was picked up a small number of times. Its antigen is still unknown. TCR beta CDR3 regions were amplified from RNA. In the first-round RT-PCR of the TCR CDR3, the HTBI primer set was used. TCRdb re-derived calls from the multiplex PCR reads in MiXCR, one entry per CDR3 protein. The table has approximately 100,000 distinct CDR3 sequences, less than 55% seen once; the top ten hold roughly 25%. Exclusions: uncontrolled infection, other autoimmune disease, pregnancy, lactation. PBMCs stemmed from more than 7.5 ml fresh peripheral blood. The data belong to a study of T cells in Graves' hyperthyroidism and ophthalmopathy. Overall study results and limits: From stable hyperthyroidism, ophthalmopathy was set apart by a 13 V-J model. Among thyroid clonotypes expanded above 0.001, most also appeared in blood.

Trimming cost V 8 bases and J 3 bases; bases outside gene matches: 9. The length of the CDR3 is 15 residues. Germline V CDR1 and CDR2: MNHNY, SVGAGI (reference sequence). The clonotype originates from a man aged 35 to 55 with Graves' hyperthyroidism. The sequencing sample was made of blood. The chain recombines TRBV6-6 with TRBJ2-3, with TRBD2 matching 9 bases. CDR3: CASDPLAGDTDTQYF. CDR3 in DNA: TGTGCCAGCGACCCATTAGCGGGGGATACAGATACGCAGTATTTT.